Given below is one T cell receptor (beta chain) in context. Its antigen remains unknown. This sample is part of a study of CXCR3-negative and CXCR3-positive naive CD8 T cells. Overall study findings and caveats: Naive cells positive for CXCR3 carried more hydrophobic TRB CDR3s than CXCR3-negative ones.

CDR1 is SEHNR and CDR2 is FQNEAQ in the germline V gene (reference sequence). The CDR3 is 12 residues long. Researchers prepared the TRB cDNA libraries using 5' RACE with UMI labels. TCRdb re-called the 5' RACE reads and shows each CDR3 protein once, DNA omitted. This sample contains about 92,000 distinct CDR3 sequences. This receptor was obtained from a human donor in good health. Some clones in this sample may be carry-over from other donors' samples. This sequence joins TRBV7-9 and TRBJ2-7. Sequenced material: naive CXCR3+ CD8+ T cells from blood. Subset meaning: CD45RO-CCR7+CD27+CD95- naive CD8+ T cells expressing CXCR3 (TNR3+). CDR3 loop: CASSLATYEQYF.